This T cell receptor beta chain is from a study of T cells in Graves' hyperthyroidism and ophthalmopathy. Whole-study results and caveats: Most clonotypes expanded in thyroid above 0.001 were likewise present in blood. Ophthalmopathy was predicted by the model a median of roughly 6.6 months ahead of onset.

This clonotype was seen repeatedly, ten times or more. Its antigen is not known. V lost 0 bases, J lost 0 bases, and 6 bases lay in between. There are 14 residues in the CDR3. Germline V gene lookup returns CDR1 ENHRY and CDR2 SYGVKD. If no ophthalmopathy progression occurred within 18 months, Graves' hyperthyroidism was stable. Patients with uncontrolled infections, other autoimmune diseases, pregnancy or lactation were excluded. Amplification of TCR beta CDR3 regions used RNA as the template. The TCR CDR3 first-round RT-PCR relied on the HTBI primer set. TCRdb re-derived calls from the multiplex PCR reads in MiXCR, one entry per CDR3 protein. This table has roughly 700,000 distinct CDR3 sequences, roughly a sixth appearing once.

The chain employs TRBV10-3 and TRBJ2-7; D is tentatively TRBD1 or TRBD2 (5 bases each). The sequencing sample was made of blood. This clonotype was sampled from a middle-aged man with Graves' hyperthyroidism. The CDR3 DNA is TGTGCCATCAGTGAGTCCGGGGCCTCCTACGAGCAGTACTTC. It is translated as CAISESGASYEQYF.